A selection of T cell receptor beta chains follows, all from one sample in a study of cytomegalovirus exposure and HLA in healthy donors. TCRdb's copy holds only in-frame clones and misses some; the assay was immunoSEQ multiplex PCR. The sample shows about 140,000 clones, roughly 80% of them seen only once. Material for sequencing was PBMCs. Every receptor here comes from a female donor in good health and CMV-seronegative. CDR3s include the opening cysteine and the closing phenylalanine or tryptophan. The order of the fields is CDR3 length, D gene, V gene, J gene, clone size, CDR3 protein, CDR3 DNA. The D gene is left open where the match is weak. Only part of the rows carry a size: once, few, many, or a class if the clone is expanded.

cdr3_length: 15
d_call: TRBD1
v_call: TRBV19
j_call: TRBJ1-1
clone_size: .
cdr3_aa: CASSPGTVLNTEAFF
cdr3_nt: TGTGCCAGTAGTCCCGGGACAGTATTGAACACTGAAGCTTTCTTT

cdr3_length: 16
d_call: TRBD1
v_call: TRBV27
j_call: TRBJ1-4
clone_size: .
cdr3_aa: CASSPGTVIPNEKLFF
cdr3_nt: TGTGCCAGCAGTCCAGGGACAGTGATTCCTAATGAAAAACTGTTTTTT

cdr3_length: 12
d_call: .
v_call: TRBV28
j_call: TRBJ2-7
clone_size: .
cdr3_aa: CASSFQIYEQYF
cdr3_nt: TGTGCCAGCAGTTTTCAAATCTACGAGCAGTACTTC

cdr3_length: 15
d_call: .
v_call: TRBV30
j_call: TRBJ1-2
clone_size: .
cdr3_aa: CAWSVLGRANYGYTF
cdr3_nt: TGTGCCTGGAGTGTACTAGGGAGGGCTAACTATGGCTACACCTTC

cdr3_length: 14
d_call: TRBD2
v_call: TRBV7-9
j_call: TRBJ2-7
clone_size: .
cdr3_aa: CASSPRLASYEQYF
cdr3_nt: TGTGCCAGCAGCCCTAGACTAGCGTCCTACGAGCAGTACTTC

cdr3_length: 17
d_call: .
v_call: TRBV7-9
j_call: TRBJ2-2
clone_size: .
cdr3_aa: CASTQNQGRENTGELFF
cdr3_nt: TGTGCCAGCACCCAGAACCAAGGACGGGAGAACACCGGGGAGCTGTTTTTT

cdr3_length: 14
d_call: TRBD2
v_call: TRBV7-3
j_call: TRBJ2-7
clone_size: once
cdr3_aa: CASSLDGTSAEQYF
cdr3_nt: TGTGCCAGCAGCTTAGACGGGACTAGCGCTGAGCAGTACTTC

cdr3_length: 11
d_call: TRBD1
v_call: TRBV2
j_call: TRBJ1-1
clone_size: .
cdr3_aa: CASMGTAEAFF
cdr3_nt: TGTGCCAGCATGGGGACAGCTGAAGCTTTCTTT

cdr3_length: 14
d_call: TRBD1
v_call: TRBV11-2
j_call: TRBJ1-2
clone_size: .
cdr3_aa: CASSLTGGAYGYTF
cdr3_nt: TGTGCCAGCAGCCTAACAGGGGGGGCCTATGGCTACACCTTC

cdr3_length: 11
d_call: .
v_call: TRBV18
j_call: TRBJ1-1
clone_size: .
cdr3_aa: CASSNTGSAFF
cdr3_nt: TGTGCCAGCTCAAACACAGGGAGCGCTTTCTTT

cdr3_length: 17
d_call: .
v_call: TRBV4-2
j_call: TRBJ2-3
clone_size: .
cdr3_aa: CASSQDNRLLGTDTQYF
cdr3_nt: TGTGCCAGCAGCCAAGATAATAGGTTGCTAGGCACAGATACGCAGTATTTT

cdr3_length: 14
d_call: .
v_call: TRBV2
j_call: TRBJ1-2
clone_size: .
cdr3_aa: CASSEGRGAGGYTF
cdr3_nt: TGTGCCAGCAGTGAGGGCCGGGGGGCAGGTGGCTACACCTTC

cdr3_length: 16
d_call: TRBD1
v_call: TRBV13
j_call: TRBJ2-2
clone_size: .
cdr3_aa: CASSADPDRFQRELFF
cdr3_nt: TGTGCCAGCAGCGCCGACCCGGACAGGTTCCAACGGGAGCTGTTTTTT

cdr3_length: 14
d_call: .
v_call: TRBV13
j_call: TRBJ1-2
clone_size: many
cdr3_aa: CASSLRAGVHGYTF
cdr3_nt: TGTGCCAGCAGCTTAAGGGCAGGGGTCCATGGCTACACCTTC

cdr3_length: 15
d_call: .
v_call: TRBV4-1
j_call: TRBJ2-7
clone_size: few
cdr3_aa: CASSQAYGQNYEQYF
cdr3_nt: TGCGCCAGCAGCCAGGCTTACGGACAGAACTACGAGCAGTACTTC

cdr3_length: 15
d_call: TRBD2
v_call: TRBV6-5
j_call: TRBJ2-1
clone_size: .
cdr3_aa: CASSQLRAGGDEQFF
cdr3_nt: TGTGCCAGCTCTCAGCTGAGAGCGGGAGGTGATGAGCAGTTCTTC

cdr3_length: 14
d_call: .
v_call: TRBV6-1
j_call: TRBJ1-4
clone_size: .
cdr3_aa: CATGKTRTNEKLFF
cdr3_nt: TGTGCCACCGGGAAGACCCGGACTAATGAAAAACTGTTTTTT

cdr3_length: 17
d_call: .
v_call: TRBV5-1
j_call: TRBJ1-1
clone_size: .
cdr3_aa: CASSSRVQGGMNTEAFF
cdr3_nt: TGCGCCAGCAGCTCAAGGGTTCAGGGAGGGATGAACACTGAAGCTTTCTTT

cdr3_length: 13
d_call: .
v_call: TRBV25-1
j_call: TRBJ2-7
clone_size: .
cdr3_aa: CASSEYASESLYF
cdr3_nt: TGTGCCAGCAGTGAATATGCTAGCGAGAGTTTGTACTTC

cdr3_length: 14
d_call: .
v_call: TRBV5-4
j_call: TRBJ2-3
clone_size: .
cdr3_aa: CASSLGTDPDTQYF
cdr3_nt: TGTGCCAGCAGCTTGGGGACAGACCCAGATACGCAGTATTTT

cdr3_length: 16
d_call: TRBD2
v_call: TRBV25-1
j_call: TRBJ2-7
clone_size: .
cdr3_aa: CASSESTGRKFYEQYF
cdr3_nt: TGTGCCAGCAGTGAATCTACCGGGAGGAAATTCTACGAGCAGTACTTC

cdr3_length: 13
d_call: .
v_call: TRBV7-9
j_call: TRBJ2-1
clone_size: .
cdr3_aa: CASREQGYNEQFF
cdr3_nt: TGTGCCAGCCGTGAGCAGGGGTACAATGAGCAGTTCTTC